Shown below are 32 T cell receptor beta chains from a single sample sequenced in a study of OX40 agonist ivuxolimab in advanced cancers. TCRdb keeps only in-frame clones here, not all; method: immunoSEQ multiplex PCR. The sample has about 69,000 clones; about three quarters are singletons. Sequenced here: CD4+ or CD8+ T cells sorted from blood, sampled in a trial of the OX40 agonist ivuxolimab. These receptors originate from an adult with an advanced solid tumor such as melanoma, head and neck, liver or kidney cancer.

As for this clone: Other DNA sequences from this sample encode an identical CDR3 as well. The chain combines TRBV5-1 with TRBJ2-5, with D perhaps matching TRBD2 (6 bases). V lost 0 bases and J 2 bases, leaving 8 bases between the germline ends. There are 14 residues in the CDR3. The V gene's germline CDR1 is SGHRS and CDR2 YFSETQ. CDR3 sequence reads: CASSLGGGQETQYF. The DNA of the CDR3 is TGCGCCAGCAGCTTGGGTGGGGGGCAAGAGACCCAGTACTTC. Looking up the rest from reference TRBV5-1 and TRBJ2-5 gives the full variable domain: KAGVTQTPRYLIKTRGQQVTLSCSPISGHRSVSWYQQTPGQGLQFLFEYFSETQRNKGNFPGRFSGRQFSNSRSEMNVSTLELGDSALYLCASSLGGGQETQYFGPGTRLLVL.

The V and J genes are TRBV11-2 and TRBJ2-2; TRBD2 matches 10 bases. Germline V gene lookup returns CDR1 SGHAT and CDR2 FQNNGV. This CDR3 has 16 amino acids. V trimming: 2 bases; J trimming: 8 bases; junction bases outside the gene matches: 8. The CDR3 here is CASSLRASGSPGELFF. Here the CDR3 DNA reads TGTGCCAGCAGCTTACGCGCTAGCGGGAGTCCTGGGGAGCTGTTTTTT.

Points on this clone: Other DNA variants within this sample encode the same CDR3. The chain is built from TRBV28 and TRBJ1-2, with D possibly being TRBD1 (5 bases). This CDR3 has 13 residues. V was cut by 3 bases and J by 5 bases, with 10 bases left in between. Germline V gives CDR1 MDHEN, CDR2 SYDVKM. The CDR3 loop is CASSFRGGYGYTF. In DNA, the CDR3 is TGTGCCAGCAGTTTCCGGGGGGGATATGGCTACACCTTC.

The chain combines TRBV18 with TRBJ2-7; 10 nucleotides align to TRBD1. Germline V lookup: CDR1 KGHSH, CDR2 LQKENI. J lost 3 bases, V lost 4 bases, and 3 bases had no gene match. The CDR3 is made up of 14 amino acids. This CDR3 is CASSRGQGDYEQYF. DNA of the CDR3: TGTGCCAGCTCACGCGGACAGGGGGACTACGAGCAGTACTTC.

The J gene is TRBJ1-1, the V gene TRBV6-1, with D uncertain. V was shortened by 5 bases and J by 3 bases, with 13 bases between the two germline ends. CDR3 length: 14 amino acids. CDR1 and CDR2 (germline): MNHNS, SASEGT. CDR3 bases: TGTGCCAGCAGTCTAAGGGTAGCTGACACTGAAGCTTTCTTT. This sequence encodes CASSLRVADTEAFF.

The chain carries TRBV5-4 and TRBJ1-4; D uncertain. Trimming stripped 1 base from V and 7 bases from J, with 11 bases between. This CDR3 is 14 amino acids long. Per the germline V gene, CDR1 is SGHNT and CDR2 is YYREEE (reference sequence). In nucleotides, the CDR3 is TGTGCCAGCAGCTTGACCGGTTCAGGTGAAAAACTGTTTTTT. It specifies CASSLTGSGEKLFF.

The V and J genes are TRBV27 and TRBJ2-2, with D possibly being TRBD1 or TRBD2 (6 bases each). The length of the CDR3 is 18 residues. Germline V gives CDR1 MNHEY, CDR2 SMNVEV (reference sequence). Trimming pared 6 bases from V and 2 bases from J, leaving 22 bases between. The CDR3 coding sequence is TGTGCCAGCAGATCCGACCTTTGGGGGGCAGCCAACACCGGGGAGCTGTTTTTT. It yields the protein CASRSDLWGAANTGELFF.

This clone showed up just once. This chain links TRBV5-8 with TRBJ1-6; 7 positions agree with TRBD1. The ends lost 4 bases at V and 5 bases at J; junction bases unmatched: 9. Germline V gene sequence: CDR1 SGHTS, CDR2 YDEGEE. The CDR3 length is 16 residues. The CDR3, as DNA: TGTGCCAGCAGCGACAGGACAGGAACTAATAATTCACCCCTCCACTTT. Protein sequence: CASSDRTGTNNSPLHF.

The J gene is TRBJ2-2, the V gene TRBV18, with 11 bases matching TRBD2. Germline-derived CDR1 and CDR2 are KGHSH and LQKENI. V lost 5 bases and J lost 0; bases outside the gene matches: 2. This CDR3 contains 16 residues. The chain's CDR3 is CASSLGLAANTGELFF. CDR3 in DNA: TGTGCCAGCTCATTGGGACTAGCGGCGAACACCGGGGAGCTGTTTTTT.

V gene TRBV11-3 combines with J gene TRBJ1-1; TRBD1 matches at 7 bases. Germline V gene sequence: CDR1 SGHNT, CDR2 YENEEA. This CDR3 spans 12 amino acids. With 5 bases clipped from V and 7 bases from J, the junction kept 4 bases outside the gene matches. CDR3 bases: TGTGCCAGCAGCGACAGGGCGGGTGAAGCTTTCTTT. This translates into CASSDRAGEAFF.

The chain uses TRBV4-1 and TRBJ1-4, with a tentative D call TRBD1 (6 bases). Germline V gene sequence: CDR1 MGHRA, CDR2 YSYEKL. V lost 5 bases, J lost 10 bases, and 20 bases lay in between. The CDR3 extends over 15 amino acids. The DNA for the CDR3 is TGCGCCAGCAGCGCCCCCGGGACACCCAGGGGAAAACTGTTTTTT. This codes for CASSAPGTPRGKLFF.

This clone was counted once. The chain joins TRBV28 to TRBJ1-2; D is perhaps TRBD1 (6 bases). With 5 bases removed from V and 4 bases from J, the gap between germline ends came to 14 bases. The CDR3 totals 14 residues. Germline V CDR1 and CDR2: MDHEN, SYDVKM. The CDR3 protein is CASSPYRVRYGYTF. The CDR3 DNA follows: TGTGCCAGCAGTCCTTACAGGGTCCGCTATGGCTACACCTTC.

The CDR3 sequence is CAWSDRATVRNEQFF. As DNA, the CDR3 is TGTGCCTGGAGTGACAGGGCCACGGTCCGTAATGAGCAGTTCTTC. V usage is TRBV30 and J usage is TRBJ2-1; perhaps TRBD1 as D (6 bases). V was clipped by 1 base and J by 7 bases, with 17 bases between them. Germline values: CDR1 GTSNPN, CDR2 SVGIG (reference sequence). This CDR3 region has 15 residues.

The chain joins TRBV7-6 to TRBJ2-7; maybe TRBD2 (6 bases). Germline CDR1 and CDR2: SGHVS and FNYEAQ. The CDR3 loop spans 15 amino acids. V lost 5 bases to trimming and J lost 4 bases, with 18 bases between them. CDR3 sequence (DNA): TGTGCCAGCAGCCCGGGACTCACTGCCACTTACGAGCAGTACTTC. Translated: CASSPGLTATYEQYF.

The CDR3 region has the DNA TGCGCCAGCAGGGGGGCCGGCGGGAGCGATGAGCAGTTCTTC. Its translation: CASRGAGGSDEQFF. This chain uses TRBV5-1 with TRBJ2-1, with D possibly being TRBD2 (7 bases). Trimming left V 5 bases short and J 8 bases short, with 17 bases between. CDR3 size: 14 residues. Germline-derived CDR1 and CDR2 are SGHRS and YFSETQ.

This clone was detected only a few times. The rearrangement joins TRBV10-1 to TRBJ1-1, with D perhaps matching TRBD1 (5 bases). Germline V gene sequence: CDR1 WNHNN, CDR2 SYGVQD (reference sequence). The CDR3 extends over 14 amino acids. Trimming removed 8 bases at V and 3 bases at J, with 16 bases between. The CDR3 region is CASSPGQDHTEAFF. In nucleotides, the CDR3 is TGCGCCAGCTCCCCGGGGCAGGACCACACTGAAGCTTTCTTT.

This clone was recorded only once. V usage is TRBV18 and J usage is TRBJ1-1; TRBD1 matches 8 bases. The junction had 7 bases not matched to a gene; V was cut back by 4 bases and J by 6 bases. Germline values: CDR1 KGHSH, CDR2 LQKENI. The CDR3 consists of 14 residues. The CDR3 sequence is CASSLPGGAAEAFF. CDR3 in DNA: TGTGCCAGCTCACTTCCAGGGGGCGCGGCTGAAGCTTTCTTT.

The sample holds a few counts of this clone. The genes are TRBV25-1 and TRBJ1-5, with unresolved D. V lost 7 bases and J lost 2, with 15 bases in between. CDR3 length: 15 amino acids. Looked up from germline, CDR1 is MGHDK and CDR2 is SYGVNS. The DNA for the CDR3 is TGTGCCAGCACCCTGCTGGGGTTTGGCAATCAGCCCCAGCATTTT. Its protein is CASTLLGFGNQPQHF.

The chain couples TRBV5-1 to TRBJ2-1; D gene ambiguous. Trimming left V 3 bases short and J 9 bases short, with 19 bases between. CDR3 length equals 15 residues. CDR1 is SGHRS and CDR2 is YFSETQ in the germline V gene. For the CDR3, the DNA is TGCGCCAGCAGCTCCCGACACGATGGCCCTATTGAGCAGTTCTTC. Amino acid sequence: CASSSRHDGPIEQFF.

The gene calls are TRBV10-3 and TRBJ1-2; 8 bases line up with TRBD1. The germline gives CDR1 ENHRY, CDR2 SYGVKD. There are 16 residues in the CDR3. Trimming took 2 bases from V and 2 from J; bases not matched to a gene: 7. CDR3 sequence (DNA): TGTGCCATCAGTGAGCTCTGGACAGGGCGGAACTATGGCTACACCTTC. As protein: CAISELWTGRNYGYTF.

The V gene is TRBV7-2, the J gene TRBJ2-3, with D tentatively TRBD2 (5 bases). Trimming took 6 bases from V and 3 from J, leaving 7 bases between them. The CDR3 length is 12 residues. Per germline, CDR1 SGHTA and CDR2 FQGNSA. The CDR3 DNA reads as TGTGCCAGCAGGCGAGGGACAGATACGCAGTATTTT. It encodes CASRRGTDTQYF.

This clone was observed a single time. V and J are TRBV5-1 and TRBJ2-7; 9 nucleotides agree with TRBD1. Germline loops: CDR1 SGHRS, CDR2 YFSETQ. The CDR3 sequence is 16 residues long. The ends lost 4 bases at V and 5 bases at J; junction bases unmatched: 13. CDR3 DNA sequence: TGCGCCAGCAGCCTTTCCCCGGGACAGGGTTTCCACGAGCAGTACTTC. This codes for CASSLSPGQGFHEQYF.

The chain carries TRBV14 and TRBJ1-6; D unresolved. V gave up 0 bases and J gave up 0 bases, with 3 bases separating them. The CDR3 is 15 residues long. The germline gives CDR1 SGHDN, CDR2 FVKESK. The DNA for the CDR3 is TGTGCCAGCAGCCAAGATCTCTCCTATAATTCACCCCTCCACTTT. It is translated as CASSQDLSYNSPLHF. Together with reference TRBV14 and TRBJ1-6, the CDR3 gives the full variable domain: EAGVTQFPSHSVIEKGQTVTLRCDPISGHDNLYWYRRVMGKEIKFLLHFVKESKQDESGMPNNRFLAERTGGTYSTLKVQPAELEDSGVYFCASSQDLSYNSPLHFGNGTRLTVT.

This clone was picked up one time. This chain links TRBV6-1 with TRBJ2-3; D possibly corresponds to TRBD2 (6 bases). This CDR3 is 16 amino acids long. Trimming took off 2 bases at V and 2 bases at J, with 14 bases between the two ends. Germline CDR1 and CDR2: MNHNS and SASEGT. DNA for the CDR3: TGTGCCAGCAGTGAAAGGAGGGGAAAGGTCACAGATACGCAGTATTTT. It translates to CASSERRGKVTDTQYF.

The chain employs TRBV28 and TRBJ1-6, with TRBD1 matching over 9 bases. With 6 bases clipped from V and 7 bases from J, the junction kept 19 bases outside the gene matches. This CDR3 is built from 19 residues. Germline-derived CDR1 and CDR2 are MDHEN and SYDVKM. The CDR3 coding sequence is TGTGCCAGCAGCCCAGTTGGGACAGGGAATCGGGTTGGAAATTCACCCCTCCACTTT. This encodes CASSPVGTGNRVGNSPLHF.

The V call is TRBV30, the J call TRBJ2-7; the D gene could be TRBD1 or TRBD2 (5 bases each). V was pared by 3 bases and J by 7 bases, with 16 bases between. The CDR3 is 13 amino acids. Looked up from germline, CDR1 is GTSNPN and CDR2 is SVGIG (reference sequence). CDR3 in amino acids: CAWSVGAPGEQYF. In DNA form, the CDR3 reads TGTGCCTGGAGCGTTGGGGCGCCGGGGGAGCAGTACTTC.

CDR3 nucleotides: TGTGCCAGCAGCCAACCCGGGACAGGGAAGAATGAGCAGTTCTTC. Translating gives CASSQPGTGKNEQFF. The V and J genes are TRBV14 and TRBJ2-1, with 9 bases that match TRBD1. Germline values: CDR1 SGHDN, CDR2 FVKESK. J was trimmed by 7 bases and V by 2 bases; bases with no gene match: 6. The CDR3 totals 15 residues. Together with reference TRBV14 and TRBJ2-1, the CDR3 gives the full variable domain: EAGVTQFPSHSVIEKGQTVTLRCDPISGHDNLYWYRRVMGKEIKFLLHFVKESKQDESGMPNNRFLAERTGGTYSTLKVQPAELEDSGVYFCASSQPGTGKNEQFFGPGTRLTVL.

This chain links TRBV6-1 with TRBJ2-2, with a tentative D call TRBD1 (6 bases). Trimming removed 7 bases at V and 1 base at J, with 13 bases between. The germline gives CDR1 MNHNS, CDR2 SASEGT. This CDR3 has 15 residues. The CDR3 DNA follows: TGTGCCAGCAAGGTGGGCAGGGGGAACACCGGGGAGCTGTTTTTT. Amino acids: CASKVGRGNTGELFF.

This clone came up a few times. The CDR3 here is CATRGGGRSNQPQHF. Written as DNA, the CDR3 is TGTGCCACCCGGGGGGGTGGAAGGAGCAATCAGCCCCAGCATTTT. This sequence joins TRBV28 and TRBJ1-5, with D maybe TRBD1 (5 bases). Trimming took 10 bases from V and 1 from J, leaving 17 bases between them. The CDR3 extends over 15 amino acids. Germline CDR1 reads MDHEN; CDR2 reads SYDVKM. Based on the CDR3 plus reference TRBV28 and TRBJ1-5, the full variable domain is DVKVTQSSRYLVKRTGEKVFLECVQDMDHENMFWYRQDPGLGLRLIYFSYDVKMKEKGDIPEGYSVSREKKERFSLILESASTNQTSMYLCATRGGGRSNQPQHFGDGTRLSIL.

The chain employs TRBV6-6 and TRBJ2-7; 8 bases are a match to TRBD1. V trimming: 5 bases; J trimming: 5 bases; junction bases outside the gene matches: 14. This CDR3 has 16 residues. Germline V gene sequence: CDR1 MNHNY, CDR2 SVGAGI (reference sequence). CDR3 DNA sequence: TGTGCCAGCAGTCGCCCGACAGGACAGGGAAAGGACGAGCAGTACTTC. Amino acids: CASSRPTGQGKDEQYF.

This clone was found a few times. J is TRBJ1-3 and V is TRBV6-1; a weak D match, TRBD1 (5 bases). This CDR3 comprises 16 residues. Germline CDR1 reads MNHNS; CDR2 reads SASEGT. V was shortened by 1 base and J by 4 bases, with 14 bases between the two germline ends. CDR3 residues: CASSEVGVLSGNTIYF. DNA for the CDR3: TGTGCCAGCAGTGAAGTGGGGGTTCTTTCCGGAAACACCATATATTTT.

The V and J genes are TRBV28 and TRBJ1-5; TRBD1 might be the D (6 bases). V shed 3 bases and J shed 16 bases, with 28 bases lying between them. The CDR3 is 16 residues long. Germline-derived CDR1 and CDR2 are MDHEN and SYDVKM. Here the CDR3 DNA reads TGTGCCAGCAGTTTGCCATTTGGGCCCAACAGGGAATCCCCACATTTT. This gives the protein CASSLPFGPNRESPHF.